The rows below give T cell receptor beta chains drawn from one sample of a study of cytomegalovirus exposure and HLA in healthy donors. The data were produced by immunoSEQ multiplex PCR, yet TCRdb's version contains in-frame clones alone and is incomplete. The profile covers 180,000 or so clones, with roughly 77% appearing a single time and roughly 7.6% taken by the ten largest. Specimen: PBMCs. These receptors all come from a middle-aged woman in good health and CMV-seropositive. The CDR3 runs from the conserved cysteine through the conserved F or W. The D gene is left open where the match is weak. Clone sizes are given selectively: once, few, many, or a class where the clone is expanded.

once,.,TRBV7-2,TRBJ2-2,CASSLSLTNTGELFF,TGTGCCAGCAGCTTATCCCTTACGAACACCGGGGAGCTGTTTTTT
.,TRBD1,TRBV2,TRBJ1-4,CASSVVDREWDEKLFF,TGTGCCAGCAGTGTCGTGGACAGGGAATGGGATGAAAAACTGTTTTTT
few,TRBD1,TRBV6-5,TRBJ2-1,CASRRGTDSYNEQFF,TGTGCCAGCAGGCGAGGGACAGATTCGTACAATGAGCAGTTCTTC
.,.,TRBV25-1,TRBJ2-1,CASSEGSRNEQFF,TGTGCCAGCAGTGAAGGTTCCAGGAATGAGCAGTTCTTC
.,.,TRBV7-2,TRBJ1-3,CASSRRGGNTIYF,TGTGCCAGCAGTCGGCGGGGGGGAAACACCATATATTTT
.,TRBD2,TRBV2,TRBJ2-2,CASSPLGGLGSTGELFF,TGTGCCAGCAGCCCCCTTGGGGGACTAGGATCCACCGGGGAGCTGTTTTTT
once,.,TRBV28,TRBJ2-5,CASSPLTVYQETQYF,TGTGCCAGCAGTCCTTTAACGGTGTACCAAGAGACCCAGTACTTC
few,TRBD2,TRBV7-2,TRBJ2-3,CASSVSGSGGYTQYF,TGTGCCAGCAGCGTTAGCGGGAGCGGGGGGTATACGCAGTATTTT
.,.,TRBV6-6,TRBJ1-1,CASSFRDRMNTEAFF,TGTGCCAGCAGTTTCAGGGATAGGATGAACACTGAAGCTTTCTTT
.,.,TRBV7-2,TRBJ1-6,CASSLARGSGSPLHF,TGTGCCAGCAGCTTGGCAAGGGGGTCCGGTTCACCCCTCCACTTT
.,TRBD2,TRBV5-1,TRBJ2-1,CASSLAPGTSGDYNEQFF,TGCGCCAGCAGCTTGGCCCCGGGGACTAGCGGGGACTACAATGAGCAGTTCTTC
.,TRBD2,TRBV6-5,TRBJ2-7,CASSYTAGGNEQYF,TGTGCCAGCAGTTACACAGCGGGAGGGAACGAGCAGTACTTC
.,.,TRBV28,TRBJ2-6,CASSSHFSGANVLTF,TGTGCCAGCAGTTCTCACTTCTCTGGGGCCAACGTCCTGACTTTC
.,TRBD1,TRBV19,TRBJ1-2,CASTGQAYFNYGYTF,TGTGCCAGTACCGGACAGGCATATTTTAACTATGGCTACACCTTC
.,.,TRBV19,TRBJ1-1,CASKGDQPPTGEAFF,TGTGCCAGTAAGGGTGACCAACCACCAACAGGTGAAGCTTTCTTT
.,.,TRBV5-1,TRBJ1-1,CASSLSRQGEAFF,TGCGCCAGCAGCTTGTCGCGGCAGGGTGAAGCTTTCTTT
.,TRBD1,TRBV19,TRBJ1-1,CASSMPDRGLEAFF,TGTGCCAGTAGTATGCCGGACAGGGGGCTTGAAGCTTTCTTT
.,.,TRBV5-1,TRBJ2-7,CASSWNTGNGEQYF,TGCGCCAGCAGCTGGAATACAGGGAATGGCGAGCAGTACTTC
.,.,TRBV9,TRBJ1-1,CASSVATDTMNTEAFF,TGTGCCAGCAGCGTGGCGACAGATACCATGAACACTGAAGCTTTCTTT
.,.,TRBV4-1,TRBJ1-1,CASSQAEARRNTEAFF,TGCGCCAGCAGCCAGGCGGAGGCGAGAAGGAACACTGAAGCTTTCTTT
.,TRBD2,TRBV11-2,TRBJ2-3,CASSFRQGGAIGTDTQYF,TGTGCCAGCAGCTTTCGGCAGGGAGGGGCTATAGGCACAGATACGCAGTATTTT
.,.,TRBV6-5,TRBJ1-5,CASSSDTYQPQHF,TGTGCCAGCAGTAGTGACACGTATCAGCCCCAGCATTTT
.,TRBD1,TRBV15,TRBJ2-1,CATSRLGGQGRPQYYNEQFF,TGTGCCACCAGCAGACTTGGAGGACAGGGCCGTCCCCAATACTACAATGAGCAGTTCTTC
.,.,TRBV2,TRBJ2-1,CASSEALRGNEQFF,TGTGCCAGCAGTGAAGCGCTTCGGGGGAATGAGCAGTTCTTC